Listed here are 10 T cell receptor beta chains from one sample, sequenced in a study of blood T cells in healthy people across ages. A second PCR of 7 to 11 cycles used a sample-barcoded 5' primer and a J-beta primer mix. TCRdb redid the calling of the 5' RACE reads with MiXCR, one entry per CDR3 protein. Of some 550,000 distinct CDR3 sequences detected, about 45% appear once; the ten largest clones hold under 30%. The specimen was blood. The origin of the receptors is a man older than 75 in good health.

The chain carries TRBV9 and TRBJ2-7; 8 bases fit TRBD1. Trimming took 3 bases from V and 6 from J; bases not matched to a gene: 8. The CDR3 loop spans 14 amino acids. CDR1 and CDR2 from the germline V gene are SGDLS and YYNGEE. For the CDR3, the DNA is TGTGCCAGCAGCGCCGGCTGGACAGGGTGCGAGCAGTACTTC. Encoded protein: CASSAGWTGCEQYF.

The V call is TRBV7-9, the J call TRBJ2-1, with 8 bases lining up with TRBD2. The CDR3 is made up of 17 amino acids. Losses at the gene ends were 1 base for V and 8 bases for J; bases not matched to a gene: 13. Germline V gives CDR1 SEHNR, CDR2 FQNEAQ (reference sequence). CDR3 sequence: CASSLGLARIGHDEQFF. The CDR3 region has the DNA TGTGCCAGCAGCTTAGGACTAGCGCGAATAGGGCACGATGAGCAGTTCTTC.

The V and J genes are TRBV6-2 or TRBV6-3 and TRBJ2-1; the D call may be TRBD1 or TRBD2 (5 bases each). Per the germline V gene, CDR1 is MNHEY and CDR2 is SVGEGT. The CDR3 runs to 15 residues. V lost 7 bases, J lost 4 bases, and 17 bases lay in between. As DNA, the CDR3 is TGTGCCAGCACCCCGGGGCGGGCAGATTACAATGAGCAGTTCTTC. It translates to CASTPGRADYNEQFF.

In its sample, this clonotype was seen a few times. The chain couples TRBV6-6 to TRBJ2-5; D uncertain. CDR3 length: 14 amino acids. Trimming left V 2 bases short and J 3 bases short, with 10 bases between. From germline, CDR1 is MNHNY and CDR2 SVGAGI (reference sequence). CDR3 sequence: CASSYARWEETQYF. CDR3 nucleotide sequence: TGTGCCAGCAGTTACGCGAGGTGGGAAGAGACCCAGTACTTC.

V usage is TRBV3-1 and J usage is TRBJ1-6; D call uncertain. This CDR3 is 14 amino acids long. The ends were cut back, 2 bases at V and 7 bases at J, with 9 bases in the middle. Germline values: CDR1 LGHDT, CDR2 YNNKEL (reference sequence). Here the CDR3 DNA reads TGTGCCAGCAGCCAAACAGTACAAAATTCACCCCTCCACTTT. Translated: CASSQTVQNSPLHF.

The V gene is TRBV7-2, the J gene TRBJ2-3; 16 bases are a match to TRBD2. V trimming: 3 bases; J trimming: 4 bases; junction bases outside the gene matches: 10. Germline V gene sequence: CDR1 SGHTA, CDR2 FQGNSA. The CDR3 runs to 19 residues. The CDR3 region is CASSFSGTSGRASADTQYF. The CDR3 nucleotides read TGTGCCAGCAGCTTCTCGGGGACTAGCGGGAGGGCCTCGGCAGATACGCAGTATTTT.

The V and J genes are TRBV18 and TRBJ2-5; D is uncertain. Germline CDR1 and CDR2: KGHSH and LQKENI. Trimming removed 4 bases from V and 1 base from J, with 7 bases in between. The CDR3 has 13 residues. The CDR3 bases are TGTGCCAGCTCACAGGCCGTCCAAGAGACCCAGTACTTC. This encodes CASSQAVQETQYF.

The J gene is TRBJ2-3, the V gene TRBV7-9; 10 positions agree with TRBD1. The CDR3 sequence is 14 residues long. CDR1 and CDR2 from the germline V gene are SEHNR and FQNEAQ (reference sequence). V trimming: 7 bases; J trimming: 9 bases; junction bases outside the gene matches: 10. CDR3 DNA: TGTGCCAGCAACACCGGGACAGGGGTTGACACGCAGTATTTT. This gives the protein CASNTGTGVDTQYF.

J is TRBJ2-7 and V is TRBV28; D gene uncertain. The CDR3 has 12 residues. Germline values: CDR1 MDHEN, CDR2 SYDVKM. V dropped 8 bases and J dropped 6 bases, with 14 bases sitting between them. The CDR3 nucleotides read TGTGCCAGCGTGAGGCAGCCCTGCGAGCAGTACTTC. Translating gives CASVRQPCEQYF.

For the CDR3, the DNA is TGTGCCAGCAGTACCCGCAGGACAGGGGGGGACAATCAGCCCCAGCATTTT. As protein: CASSTRRTGGDNQPQHF. This chain connects TRBV28 to TRBJ1-5; 10 positions agree with TRBD1. Germline loops: CDR1 MDHEN, CDR2 SYDVKM. The CDR3 covers 17 residues. V lost 5 bases, J lost 3 bases, and 10 bases stayed unmatched.